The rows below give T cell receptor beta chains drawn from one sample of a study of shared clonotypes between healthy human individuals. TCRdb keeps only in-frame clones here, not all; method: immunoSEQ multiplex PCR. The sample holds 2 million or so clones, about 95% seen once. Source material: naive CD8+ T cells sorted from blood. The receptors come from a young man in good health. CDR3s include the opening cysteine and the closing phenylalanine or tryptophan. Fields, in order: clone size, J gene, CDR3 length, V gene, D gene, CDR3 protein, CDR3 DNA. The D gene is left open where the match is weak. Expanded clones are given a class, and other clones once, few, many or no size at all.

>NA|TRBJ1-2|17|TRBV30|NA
CAWSVEGGASLGYGYTF
TGTGCCTGGAGTGTAGAGGGAGGAGCCTCCCTCGGGTATGGCTACACCTTC
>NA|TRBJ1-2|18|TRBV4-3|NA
CASSQDHGRLDSNYGYTF
TGCGCCAGCAGCCAAGATCATGGCAGGCTCGACTCTAACTATGGCTACACCTTC
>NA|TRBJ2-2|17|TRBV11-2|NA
CASSLDYRGANTGELFF
TGTGCCAGCAGCTTAGACTATCGGGGCGCGAACACCGGGGAGCTGTTTTTT
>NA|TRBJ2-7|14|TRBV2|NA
CASSLDGGGYEQYF
TGTGCCAGCAGTCTGGACGGAGGGGGATACGAGCAGTACTTC
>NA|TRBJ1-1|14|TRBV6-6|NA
CASSYGGENTEAFF
TGTGCCAGCAGTTACGGGGGGGAGAACACTGAAGCTTTCTTT
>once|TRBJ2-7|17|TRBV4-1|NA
CASSQDEARVGSYEQYF
TGCGCCAGCAGCCAAGATGAGGCAAGGGTAGGCTCCTACGAGCAGTACTTC
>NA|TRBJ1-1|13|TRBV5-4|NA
CASSPGTINEAFF
TGTGCCAGCAGCCCCGGGACCATCAATGAAGCTTTCTTT
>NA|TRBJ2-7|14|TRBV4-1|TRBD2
CASTLTSGINEQYF
TGCGCCAGCACCTTGACTAGCGGGATCAACGAGCAGTACTTC
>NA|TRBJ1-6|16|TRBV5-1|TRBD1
CASKSIGQGGKSPLHF
TGCGCCAGCAAATCGATAGGACAGGGTGGAAAATCACCCCTCCACTTT
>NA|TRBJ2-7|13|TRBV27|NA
CASSLDISYEQYF
TGTGCCAGCAGTCTCGACATCTCCTACGAGCAGTACTTC
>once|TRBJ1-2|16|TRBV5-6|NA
CASSLGTDYYAYGYTF
TGTGCCAGCAGCTTAGGGACGGACTACTACGCCTATGGCTACACCTTC
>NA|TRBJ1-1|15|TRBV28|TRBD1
CASSLGQGGFTEAFF
TGTGCCAGCAGTTTGGGACAGGGTGGGTTCACTGAAGCTTTCTTT
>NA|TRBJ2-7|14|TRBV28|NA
CASSLGPREYEQYF
TGTGCCAGCAGTTTAGGCCCCAGGGAGTACGAGCAGTACTTC
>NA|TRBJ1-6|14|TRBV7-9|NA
CASSPSSYNSPLHF
TGTGCCAGCAGCCCCAGCTCCTATAATTCACCCCTCCACTTT
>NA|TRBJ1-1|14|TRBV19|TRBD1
CASISNSGGPEAFF
TGTGCCAGTATATCTAACTCAGGGGGTCCTGAAGCTTTCTTT
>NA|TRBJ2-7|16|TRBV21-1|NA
CASSKAAVGNNYEQYF
TGTGCCAGCAGCAAAGCGGCTGTGGGGAACAATTACGAGCAGTACTTC
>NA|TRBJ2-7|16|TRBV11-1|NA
CASSFPVLTYSYEQYF
TGTGCCAGCAGCTTCCCTGTCCTGACCTACTCCTACGAGCAGTACTTC
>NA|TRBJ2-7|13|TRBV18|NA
CASSQGAAYEQYF
TGTGCCAGCTCTCAAGGGGCGGCCTACGAGCAGTACTTC
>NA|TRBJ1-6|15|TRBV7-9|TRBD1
CASSPRQGYGSPLHF
TGTGCCAGCAGCCCTCGACAGGGATACGGTTCACCCCTCCACTTT
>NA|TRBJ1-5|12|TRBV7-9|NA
CASSRANQPQHF
TGTGCCAGCAGCCGGGCTAATCAGCCCCAGCATTTT
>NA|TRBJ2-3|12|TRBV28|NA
CASSFPTDTQYF
TGTGCCAGCAGTTTCCCAACAGATACGCAGTATTTT
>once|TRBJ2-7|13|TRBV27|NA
CASSSFSGYEQYF
TGTGCCAGCAGCTCATTTTCGGGGTACGAGCAGTACTTC
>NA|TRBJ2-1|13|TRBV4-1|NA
CASSQDTPDEQFF
TGCGCCAGCAGCCAAGATACCCCAGATGAGCAGTTCTTC
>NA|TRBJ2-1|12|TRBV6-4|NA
CASSDAYNEQFF
TGTGCCAGCAGTGACGCCTACAATGAGCAGTTCTTC
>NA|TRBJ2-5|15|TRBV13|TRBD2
CASSLGLAGGETQYF
TGTGCCAGCAGCCTGGGACTAGCGGGGGGTGAGACCCAGTACTTC
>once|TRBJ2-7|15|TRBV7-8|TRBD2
CASSLVGTSGYEQYF
TGTGCCAGCAGCTTAGTCGGGACTAGCGGCTACGAGCAGTACTTC
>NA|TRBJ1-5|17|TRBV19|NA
CASSMQGDIVGNQPQHF
TGTGCCAGTAGTATGCAGGGAGACATAGTGGGCAATCAGCCCCAGCATTTT
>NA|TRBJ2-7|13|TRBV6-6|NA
CASSHIGEYEQYF
TGTGCCAGCAGTCACATAGGGGAGTACGAGCAGTACTTC
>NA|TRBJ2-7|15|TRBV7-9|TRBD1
CASSLVGTGFYEQYF
TGTGCCAGCAGCTTAGTAGGGACAGGGTTCTACGAGCAGTACTTC
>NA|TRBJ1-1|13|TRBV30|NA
CAWSGRADTEAFF
TGTGCCTGGAGTGGCAGGGCCGACACTGAAGCTTTCTTT
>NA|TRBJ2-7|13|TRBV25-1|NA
CASSETVAYEQYF
TGTGCCAGCAGTGAGACCGTCGCCTACGAGCAGTACTTC
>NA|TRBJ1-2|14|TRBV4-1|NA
CASSPRTSNYGYTF
TGCGCCAGCAGCCCGCGGACATCTAACTATGGCTACACCTTC
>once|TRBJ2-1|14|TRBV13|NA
CASSLETTYDEQFF
TGTGCCAGCAGCTTAGAGACTACCTACGATGAGCAGTTCTTC
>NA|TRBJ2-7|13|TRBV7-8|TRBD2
CASRAGDSYEQYF
TGTGCCAGCCGAGCGGGGGACTCCTACGAGCAGTACTTC
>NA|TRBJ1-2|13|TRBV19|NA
CASSLKGDNGYTF
TGTGCCAGTAGCCTAAAGGGGGATAATGGCTACACCTTC
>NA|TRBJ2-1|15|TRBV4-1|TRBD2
CASSPGLGAYNEQFF
TGCGCCAGCAGCCCGGGACTAGGGGCTTACAATGAGCAGTTCTTC
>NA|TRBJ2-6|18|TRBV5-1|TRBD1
CASSGTGTGRSGANVLTF
TGCGCCAGCAGTGGTACCGGGACAGGGCGCTCTGGGGCCAACGTCCTGACTTTC
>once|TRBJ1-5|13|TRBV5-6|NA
CASSLAEDQPQHF
TGTGCCAGCAGCTTGGCGGAGGATCAGCCCCAGCATTTT
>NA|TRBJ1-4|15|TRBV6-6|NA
CASSYFGTSNEKLFF
TGTGCCAGCAGTTACTTCGGGACAAGTAATGAAAAACTGTTTTTT
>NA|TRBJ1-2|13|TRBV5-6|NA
CASSLSGGVVTTF
TGTGCCAGCAGCCTTAGTGGTGGAGTAGTTACCACCTTC